This TCR beta chain was identified during a study of OX40 agonist ivuxolimab in advanced cancers. Study details: Ivuxolimab, an agonist antibody against OX40 (CD134), was given to patients.

In regard to this clone: Its cognate antigen is unknown. Other DNA sequences from this sample encode an identical CDR3 as well.

Data came from immunoSEQ multiplex PCR; TCRdb stores just in-frame clones and leaves some out. The sample carries fewer than 85,000 clones, 85% to 90% recorded once. Findings of the study overall: In general, CD8+ T cells held more expanded clones than CD4+ did, on average.

Trimming pared 1 base from V and 5 bases from J, leaving 13 bases between. Germline V gene data show CDR1 as SGHRS and CDR2 as YFSETQ. The CDR3 contains 14 residues. This chain uses TRBV5-1 with TRBJ2-7, with a possible D match to TRBD2 (6 bases). The TCR sequence derives from an adult with an advanced solid tumor such as melanoma, head and neck, liver or kidney cancer. This specimen consisted of CD4+ or CD8+ T cells sorted from blood, obtained in a trial of the OX40 agonist ivuxolimab. The CDR3 DNA is TGCGCCAGCAGCTTGACGCCGGGAGCGGACGAGCAGTACTTC. Translation: CASSLTPGADEQYF. Drawing the rest from reference TRBV5-1 and TRBJ2-7, the complete variable domain is KAGVTQTPRYLIKTRGQQVTLSCSPISGHRSVSWYQQTPGQGLQFLFEYFSETQRNKGNFPGRFSGRQFSNSRSEMNVSTLELGDSALYLCASSLTPGADEQYFGPGTRLTVT.